The 25 T cell receptor beta chains given below trace back to one sample, sequenced in a study of blood T cell repertoires in COVID-19. Produced via immunoSEQ multiplex PCR; TCRdb's table is partial and in-frame only. The data show hundreds of thousands of clones, 88% seen once. The material sequenced was peripheral blood. Receptor source: a woman aged 25-40 years who had recovered from COVID-19.

This chain joins TRBV7-2 and TRBJ2-2; TRBD1 matches at 8 bases. The CDR3 sequence is 16 residues long. V dropped 5 bases and J dropped 6; count of bases not matched to a gene: 11. CDR1 and CDR2 (germline): SGHTA, FQGNSA. The CDR3 sequence: CASSPSTQGGAGELFF. For the CDR3, the DNA is TGTGCCAGCAGCCCTAGCACACAGGGGGGAGCCGGGGAGCTGTTTTTT.

The chain carries TRBV24-1 and TRBJ2-5, with D tentatively TRBD2 (6 bases). The CDR3 consists of 17 residues. Trimming took 1 base from V and 5 from J, leaving 19 bases between them. The V gene's germline CDR1 is KGHDR and CDR2 SFDVKD. CDR3 residues: CATSDLMGPGGSETQYF. DNA of the CDR3: TGTGCCACCAGTGATTTAATGGGACCCGGGGGTTCTGAGACCCAGTACTTC.

The chain employs TRBV11-1 and TRBJ1-2; a weak D match, TRBD1 (5 bases). The germline gives CDR1 SGHAT, CDR2 FQDESV (reference sequence). This CDR3 comprises 16 residues. Trimming took 5 bases from V and 1 from J, leaving 17 bases between them. CDR3 residues: CASSPLRGTLNYGYTF. DNA for the CDR3: TGTGCCAGCAGCCCCCTAAGGGGCACCCTTAACTATGGCTACACCTTC.

This CDR3 reads CSVERRTGGTSSYEQYF. The DNA for the CDR3 is TGCAGCGTTGAACGAAGAACAGGGGGTACCAGCTCCTACGAGCAGTACTTC. The rearrangement joins TRBV29-1 to TRBJ2-7, with 8 bases identical to TRBD1. Looked up from germline, CDR1 is SQVTM and CDR2 is ANQGSEA. The length of the CDR3 is 17 residues. V dropped 2 bases and J dropped 0; count of bases not matched to a gene: 12.

The V and J genes are TRBV7-3 and TRBJ2-1; 10 nucleotides agree with TRBD1. The V segment lost 5 bases and the J segment 2 bases; nucleotides outside the gene matches: 3. The length of the CDR3 is 15 residues. In germline, CDR1 is SGHTA, CDR2 FQGTGA. As DNA, the CDR3 is TGTGCCAGCAGCCCGGGACAGGGGACCTACAATGAGCAGTTCTTC. Its translation is CASSPGQGTYNEQFF.

This rearrangement joins TRBV7-2 to TRBJ1-6; 9 nucleotides line up with TRBD1. The CDR3 totals 17 residues. V lost 2 bases and J lost 8; bases outside the gene matches: 10. Germline V gene data show CDR1 as SGHTA and CDR2 as FQGNSA. CDR3 DNA: TGTGCCAGCAGCTTAACAGGGGGCGCCTATTTTGATTCACCCCTCCACTTT. Amino acid sequence: CASSLTGGAYFDSPLHF.

This chain connects TRBV5-1 to TRBJ1-1, with 7 positions matching TRBD1. CDR3 length: 14 amino acids. V lost 0 bases, J lost 4 bases, and 3 bases stayed unmatched. CDR1 and CDR2 from the germline V gene are SGHRS and YFSETQ. CDR3 protein: CASSLEPGGTEAFF. The CDR3 DNA sequence: TGCGCCAGCAGCTTGGAGCCAGGGGGCACTGAAGCTTTCTTT. Looking up the rest from reference TRBV5-1 and TRBJ1-1 gives the full variable domain: KAGVTQTPRYLIKTRGQQVTLSCSPISGHRSVSWYQQTPGQGLQFLFEYFSETQRNKGNFPGRFSGRQFSNSRSEMNVSTLELGDSALYLCASSLEPGGTEAFFGQGTRLTVV.

The CDR3: CASSAGLADYNEQFF. As DNA, the CDR3 is TGTGCCAGCAGCGCCGGACTAGCGGACTACAATGAGCAGTTCTTC. This rearrangement joins TRBV11-2 to TRBJ2-1, with TRBD2 identical over 10 bases. Trimming removed 5 bases from V and 3 bases from J; junction bases left unmatched: 4. Germline assignment: CDR1 SGHAT and CDR2 FQNNGV. The CDR3 has 15 amino acids.

J is TRBJ2-1 and V is TRBV7-9, with a possible D match to TRBD1 (6 bases). Germline V gene lookup returns CDR1 SEHNR and CDR2 FQNEAQ (reference sequence). V was cut by 5 bases and J by 0 bases, with 14 bases left in between. This CDR3 contains 16 residues. The CDR3 region is CASSHQGYGSYNEQFF. As DNA, the CDR3 is TGTGCCAGCAGCCACCAGGGGTATGGCTCCTACAATGAGCAGTTCTTC.

The chain combines TRBV19 with TRBJ1-2; D is perhaps TRBD1 (5 bases). CDR1 is LNHDA, CDR2 SQIVND, per germline (reference sequence). Trimming took 7 bases from V and 4 from J, leaving 13 bases between them. The CDR3 loop spans 13 amino acids. CDR3 sequence (DNA): TGTGCCAGTACCCGTTGGGGGGGCTATGGCTACACCTTC. As protein: CASTRWGGYGYTF. The full variable domain, with the rest looked up from reference TRBV19 and TRBJ1-2, is DGGITQSPKYLFRKEGQNVTLSCEQNLNHDAMYWYRQDPGQGLRLIYYSQIVNDFQKGDIAEGYSVSREKKESFPLTVTSAQKNPTAFYLCASTRWGGYGYTFGSGTRLTVV.

This clone was seen once. V usage is TRBV24-1 and J usage is TRBJ2-1; D might be TRBD1 (6 bases). The ends were cut back, 3 bases at V and 0 bases at J, with 11 bases in the middle. The CDR3 contains 16 residues. In germline, CDR1 is KGHDR, CDR2 SFDVKD. The CDR3 DNA follows: TGTGCCACCAGTGATCGCACAGGGAGCTCCTACAATGAGCAGTTCTTC. Translation: CATSDRTGSSYNEQFF.

This chain connects TRBV29-1 to TRBJ2-1; TRBD2 agrees at 12 bases. Per germline, CDR1 SQVTM and CDR2 ANQGSEA. Germline trimming cut 5 bases from V and 1 base from J; bases unmatched to any gene: 3. This CDR3 has 15 amino acids. CDR3 nucleotide sequence: TGCAGCGTTCCTAGCGGGGGGGGTTCCTACAATGAGCAGTTCTTC. It codes for CSVPSGGGSYNEQFF.

In its sample, this clone was seen once. The rearrangement uses TRBV4-1 and TRBJ1-5; D gene uncertain. V lost 2 bases and J 0 bases, leaving 14 bases between the germline ends. The CDR3 spans 17 residues. The germline gives CDR1 MGHRA, CDR2 YSYEKL. Written as DNA, the CDR3 is TGCGCCAGCAGCCAAACCGGAGGTGACTATAGCAATCAGCCCCAGCATTTT. Protein sequence: CASSQTGGDYSNQPQHF.

V usage is TRBV19 and J usage is TRBJ2-7; 7 bases match TRBD1. V lost 1 base to trimming and J lost 3 bases; unmatched junction nucleotides: 6. This CDR3 is built from 15 residues. Germline V lookup: CDR1 LNHDA, CDR2 SQIVND (reference sequence). The CDR3 reads CASSIGRTGNYEQYF. The CDR3 DNA is TGTGCCAGTAGTATAGGTCGGACAGGTAACTACGAGCAGTACTTC.

This chain joins TRBV30 and TRBJ1-1; D gene ambiguous. Trimming cost V 3 bases and J 0 bases, with 8 bases left between them. This CDR3 is built from 13 residues. The germline V gene encodes CDR1 GTSNPN and CDR2 SVGIG (reference sequence). CDR3 coding DNA: TGTGCCTGGAGACCCCACTTGAACACTGAAGCTTTCTTT. This gives the protein CAWRPHLNTEAFF.

The chain uses TRBV12-3 or TRBV12-4 and TRBJ1-1; D remains ambiguous. V lost 9 bases and J lost 3, with 8 bases in between. The CDR3 has 11 residues. CDR3 amino acids: CASREDTEAFF. As DNA, the CDR3 is TGTGCCAGTCGGGAGGACACTGAAGCTTTCTTT.

The chain employs TRBV7-6 and TRBJ1-6; D might be TRBD1 (6 bases). The germline V and J ends were trimmed by 7 bases and 7 bases, with 17 bases remaining between them. The CDR3 is 15 amino acids. Per germline, CDR1 SGHVS and CDR2 FNYEAQ. The DNA for the CDR3 is TGTGCCAGCACCCTCACGGGGGGCCAAAATTCACCCCTCCACTTT. This sequence encodes CASTLTGGQNSPLHF.

CDR3: CASSLTPVGELFF. Here the CDR3 DNA reads TGTGCCAGCAGCTTAACCCCGGTGGGGGAGCTGTTTTTT. This chain connects TRBV7-2 to TRBJ2-2; the D is unclear. Germline values: CDR1 SGHTA, CDR2 FQGNSA. V was cut by 2 bases and J by 8 bases, with 9 bases left in between. CDR3 size: 13 residues.

The V and J genes are TRBV7-9 and TRBJ1-5; 9 bases fit TRBD1. The V gene's germline CDR1 is SEHNR and CDR2 FQNEAQ (reference sequence). The CDR3 runs to 17 residues. Trimming took 5 bases from V and 0 from J; bases not matched to a gene: 8. The CDR3 DNA is TGTGCCAGCAGCCGGGACAGGGTGGGGGATAGCAATCAGCCCCAGCATTTT. Its protein product is CASSRDRVGDSNQPQHF.

V gene TRBV5-1 combines with J gene TRBJ2-3; maybe TRBD2 (5 bases). CDR1 SGHRS and CDR2 YFSETQ come from the germline V gene. The CDR3 is made up of 16 amino acids. V gave up 0 bases and J gave up 4 bases, with 15 bases separating them. In DNA, the CDR3 is TGCGCCAGCAGCTTGGAAGGACTCCATAATCCAGATACGCAGTATTTT. It specifies CASSLEGLHNPDTQYF.

This chain connects TRBV6-5 to TRBJ1-1; TRBD1 matches 8 bases. Germline loops: CDR1 MNHEY, CDR2 SVGAGI. J lost 0 bases, V lost 5 bases, and 2 bases had no gene match. The CDR3 has 14 residues. The CDR3: CASSTGGLNTEAFF. CDR3 nucleotides: TGTGCCAGCAGTACAGGGGGTCTGAACACTGAAGCTTTCTTT.

The chain joins TRBV28 to TRBJ2-6; 7 bases are a match to TRBD2. The germline V gene encodes CDR1 MDHEN and CDR2 SYDVKM. The trim removed 5 bases at V and 0 bases at J, leaving 16 bases unmatched. This CDR3 region has 20 residues. The CDR3, as DNA: TGTGCCAGCAGTCCTTGGGAGGGATATTCCAAACCCTCTGGGGCCAACGTCCTGACTTTC. This gives the protein CASSPWEGYSKPSGANVLTF.

The CDR3 DNA is TGCGCCACCCTCAGATCAGGGGCCGGGACTAGCGGGGGCCATGGATTGGAGACCCAGTACTTC. Its translation: CATLRSGAGTSGGHGLETQYF. The rearrangement uses TRBV10-1 and TRBJ2-5, with 14 bases aligning to TRBD2. Unmatched junction bases numbered 27, after V lost 10 bases and J lost 5 bases. This CDR3 has 21 amino acids. Germline V lookup: CDR1 WNHNN, CDR2 SYGVQD (reference sequence).

The chain joins TRBV7-2 to TRBJ1-1; D not certain. Trimming shortened V by 0 bases and J by 5 bases, and 13 bases separated the two germline ends. Looked up from germline, CDR1 is SGHTA and CDR2 is FQGNSA. The CDR3 runs to 15 residues. The CDR3 DNA is TGTGCCAGCAGCTTAGCGCAAAGCATGTCGACTGAAGCTTTCTTT. It encodes CASSLAQSMSTEAFF.

The gene calls are TRBV28 and TRBJ2-7; D not certain. Between the trimmed V and J ends, which lost 6 bases and 5 bases, there was a span of 14 bases. The CDR3 consists of 13 residues. CDR1 MDHEN and CDR2 SYDVKM come from the germline V gene. The DNA for the CDR3 is TGTGCCAGCAGCGAACCAGGTTTAAACGAGCAGTACTTC. It is translated as CASSEPGLNEQYF.